This TCR beta chain comes out of a study of human T cells and chemical hapten exposure. TCRdb passed the RACE reads through MiXCR, listing each CDR3 protein once. The sample records a few hundred thousand distinct CDR3 sequences, 6% to 7% being singletons. Per germline, CDR1 MDHEN and CDR2 SYDVKM. This CDR3 has 16 residues. V was pared by 2 bases and J by 4 bases, with 17 bases between. This clonotype has at least ten counts. Time point defined: patch test 2, 6 weeks after DPC sensitization. Treatment denoted: therapeutic diphenylcyclopropenone sensitization with weekly scalp DPC. The chain has TRBV28 and TRBJ1-1; maybe TRBD1 (6 bases). The material was whole blood, obtained in connection with sensitization to the hapten diphenylcyclopropenone (DPC). The clonotype was recovered from a woman aged 18-30 years with alopecia areata. Some clones in this sample may be carry-over from other donors' samples. Here the CDR3 reads CASSLRGEGVSTEAFF. CDR3 bases: TGTGCCAGCAGTTTAAGGGGGGAGGGTGTGAGCACTGAAGCTTTCTTT.